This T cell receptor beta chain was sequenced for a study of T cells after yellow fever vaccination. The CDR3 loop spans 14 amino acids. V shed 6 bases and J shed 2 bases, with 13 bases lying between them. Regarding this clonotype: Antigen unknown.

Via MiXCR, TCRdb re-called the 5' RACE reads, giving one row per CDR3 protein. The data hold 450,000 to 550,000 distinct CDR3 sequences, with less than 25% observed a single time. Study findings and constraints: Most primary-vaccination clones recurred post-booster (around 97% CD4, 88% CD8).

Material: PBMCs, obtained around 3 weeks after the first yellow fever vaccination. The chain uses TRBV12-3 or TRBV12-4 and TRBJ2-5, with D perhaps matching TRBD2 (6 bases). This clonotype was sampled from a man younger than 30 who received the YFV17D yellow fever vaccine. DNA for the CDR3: TGTGCCAGCAGCCTCTGGGGGGTACAAGAGACCCAGTACTTC. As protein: CASSLWGVQETQYF.